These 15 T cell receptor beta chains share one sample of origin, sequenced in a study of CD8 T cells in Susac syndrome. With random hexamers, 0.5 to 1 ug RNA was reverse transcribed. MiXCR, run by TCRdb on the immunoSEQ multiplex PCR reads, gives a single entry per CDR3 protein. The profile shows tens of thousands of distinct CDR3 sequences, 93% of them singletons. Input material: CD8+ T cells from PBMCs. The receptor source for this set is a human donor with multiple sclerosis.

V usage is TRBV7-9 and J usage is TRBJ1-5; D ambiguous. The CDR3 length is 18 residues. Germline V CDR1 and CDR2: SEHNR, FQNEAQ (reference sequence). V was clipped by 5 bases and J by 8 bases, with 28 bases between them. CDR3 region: CASSPGLMNIGFWEPQHF. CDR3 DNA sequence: TGTGCCAGCAGCCCCGGATTGATGAACATTGGATTTTGGGAGCCCCAGCATTTT.

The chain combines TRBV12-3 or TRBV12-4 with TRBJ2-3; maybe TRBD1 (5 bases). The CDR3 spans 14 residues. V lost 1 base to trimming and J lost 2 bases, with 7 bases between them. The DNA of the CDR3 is TGTGCCAGCAGTTTAGGGGGCATCACAGATACGCAGTATTTT. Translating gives CASSLGGITDTQYF.

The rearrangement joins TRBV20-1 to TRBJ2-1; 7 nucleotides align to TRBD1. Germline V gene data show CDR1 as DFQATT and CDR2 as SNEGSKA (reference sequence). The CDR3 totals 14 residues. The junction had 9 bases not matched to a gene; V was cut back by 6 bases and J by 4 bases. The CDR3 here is CSALGQISYNEQFF. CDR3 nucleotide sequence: TGCAGTGCCCTGGGACAGATCTCTTACAATGAGCAGTTCTTC.

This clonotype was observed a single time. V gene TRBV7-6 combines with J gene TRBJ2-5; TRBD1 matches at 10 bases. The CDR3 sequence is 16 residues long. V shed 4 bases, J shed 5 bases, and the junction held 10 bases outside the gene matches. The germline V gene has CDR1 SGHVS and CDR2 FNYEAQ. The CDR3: CASSSPQRTGGETQYF. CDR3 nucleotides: TGTGCCAGCAGCTCTCCGCAGAGGACAGGGGGTGAGACCCAGTACTTC.

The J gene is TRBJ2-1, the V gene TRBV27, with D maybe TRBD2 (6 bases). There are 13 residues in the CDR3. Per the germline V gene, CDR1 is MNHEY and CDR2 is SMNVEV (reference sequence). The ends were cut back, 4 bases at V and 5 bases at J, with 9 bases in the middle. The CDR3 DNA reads TGTGCCAGCAGTTACGGGACTGACAATGAGCAGTTCTTC. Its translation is CASSYGTDNEQFF.

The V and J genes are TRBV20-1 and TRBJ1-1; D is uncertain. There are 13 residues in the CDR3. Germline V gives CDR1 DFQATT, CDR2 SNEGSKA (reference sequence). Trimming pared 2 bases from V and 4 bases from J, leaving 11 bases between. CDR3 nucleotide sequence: TGCAGTGCTAGACCTCTAGGTGTCACTGAAGCTTTCTTT. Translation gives CSARPLGVTEAFF.

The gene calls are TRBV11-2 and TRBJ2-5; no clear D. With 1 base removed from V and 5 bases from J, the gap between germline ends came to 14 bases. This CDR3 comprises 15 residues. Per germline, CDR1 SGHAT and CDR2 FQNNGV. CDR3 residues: CASSLGTAAPETQYF. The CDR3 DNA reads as TGTGCCAGCAGCTTAGGAACGGCAGCCCCCGAGACCCAGTACTTC.

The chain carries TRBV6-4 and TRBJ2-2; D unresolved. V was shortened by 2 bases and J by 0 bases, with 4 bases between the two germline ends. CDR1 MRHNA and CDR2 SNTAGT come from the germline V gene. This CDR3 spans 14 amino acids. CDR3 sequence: CASSDGTNTGELFF. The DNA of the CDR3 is TGTGCCAGCAGTGACGGGACGAACACCGGGGAGCTGTTTTTT.

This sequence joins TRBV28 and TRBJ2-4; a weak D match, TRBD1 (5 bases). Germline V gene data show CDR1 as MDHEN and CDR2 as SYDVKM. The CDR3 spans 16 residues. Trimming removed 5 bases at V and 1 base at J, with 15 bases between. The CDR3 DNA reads TGTGCCAGCAGTGACCAAACAGGTTTCGCCAAAAACATTCAGTACTTC. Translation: CASSDQTGFAKNIQYF.

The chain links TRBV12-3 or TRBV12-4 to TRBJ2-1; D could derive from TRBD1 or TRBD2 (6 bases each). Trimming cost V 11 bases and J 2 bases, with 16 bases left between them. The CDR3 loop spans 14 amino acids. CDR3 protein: CALSTGATYNEQFF. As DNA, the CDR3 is TGTGCCCTGTCGACGGGGGCTACCTACAATGAGCAGTTCTTC.

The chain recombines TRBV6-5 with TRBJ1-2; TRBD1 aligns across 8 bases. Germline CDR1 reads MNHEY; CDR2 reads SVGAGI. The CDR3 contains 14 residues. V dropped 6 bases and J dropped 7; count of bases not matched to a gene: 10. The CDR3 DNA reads TGTGCCAGCAGCCCAACAGGGGGGAGGCTTGGCTACACCTTC. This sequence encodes CASSPTGGRLGYTF.

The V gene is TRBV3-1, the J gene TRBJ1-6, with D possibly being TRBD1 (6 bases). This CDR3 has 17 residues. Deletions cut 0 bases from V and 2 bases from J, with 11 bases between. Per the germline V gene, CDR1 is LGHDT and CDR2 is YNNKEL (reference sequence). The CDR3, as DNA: TGTGCCAGCAGCCAAGATATTCGGACAGCCTATAATTCACCCCTCCACTTT. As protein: CASSQDIRTAYNSPLHF.

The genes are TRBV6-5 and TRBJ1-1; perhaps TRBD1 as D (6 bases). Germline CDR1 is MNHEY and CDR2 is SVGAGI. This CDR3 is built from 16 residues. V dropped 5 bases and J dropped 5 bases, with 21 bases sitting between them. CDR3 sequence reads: CASSASTETQGTEAFF. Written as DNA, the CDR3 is TGTGCCAGCAGTGCCTCGACAGAGACCCAGGGGACTGAAGCTTTCTTT.

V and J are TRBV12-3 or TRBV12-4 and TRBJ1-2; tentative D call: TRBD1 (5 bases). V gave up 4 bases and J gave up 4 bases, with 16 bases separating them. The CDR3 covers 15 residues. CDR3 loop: CASSSPKDSIYGYTF. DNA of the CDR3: TGTGCCAGCAGTTCCCCAAAAGACAGTATCTATGGCTACACCTTC.

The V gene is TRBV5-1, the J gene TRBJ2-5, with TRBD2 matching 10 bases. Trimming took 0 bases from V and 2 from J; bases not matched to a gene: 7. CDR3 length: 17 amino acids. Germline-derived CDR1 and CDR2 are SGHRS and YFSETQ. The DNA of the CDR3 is TGCGCCAGCAGCTTGGCCTTTAGCGGGGGGTTACAAGAGACCCAGTACTTC. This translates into CASSLAFSGGLQETQYF.